The clone carrying this TCR beta chain was found a few times. The antigen remains undetermined. A much larger clone lies one base from this, so it may be a read error. CDR1 is SGHAT and CDR2 is FQNNGV in the germline V gene. CDR3 size: 17 residues. V lost 1 base and J lost 2, with 15 bases in between. Amplification yielded TCR beta CDR3 regions, with RNA transcripts as the source. The primer set for the first-round RT-PCR of the TCR CDR3 was HTBI. TCRdb processed the multiplex PCR reads anew with MiXCR; each CDR3 protein has one entry. The sample consists of around 690,000 distinct CDR3 sequences, roughly 17% of them appearing once. This sample is drawn from a study of T cells in Graves' hyperthyroidism and ophthalmopathy. Patients having uncontrolled infection, another autoimmune disease, pregnancy or lactation were not included. Findings and limits, study-wide: Also found in blood were most expanded thyroid clonotypes above 0.001.

The clonotype was recovered from a man aged 50 or older with Graves' hyperthyroidism. This chain uses TRBV11-2 with TRBJ2-1, with unresolved D. Input material: blood. The CDR3 is CASSLGWRLSPYNEQFF. The CDR3 DNA reads TGTGCCAGCAGCTTAGGTTGGCGGCTGAGCCCCTACAATGAGCAGTTCTTC.